This T cell receptor (beta chain) comes out of a study of human T cells and chemical hapten exposure. About the research overall: Sensitization involved placing 2% DPC onto a roughly 2 cm by roughly 2 cm region of upper inner arm skin. General study results and limits: Patch test score rose with PT1 expanded TCR count, significant at thresholds 8, 16 and 32, not 4.

Time point reported: patch test 2, 6 weeks after DPC sensitization. Treatment given: therapeutic diphenylcyclopropenone sensitization with weekly scalp DPC. Germline CDR1 reads DFQATT; CDR2 reads SNEGSKA (reference sequence). Trimming at V came to 6 bases and at J to 6 bases, leaving 7 bases not matched to a gene. The CDR3 consists of 14 residues. This clonotype was counted a few times. Its antigen remains unidentified. TCRdb reanalysed the RACE reads using MiXCR and keeps one entry per CDR3 protein. The table lists around 130,000 distinct CDR3 sequences, approximately 10% of them singletons. The sequences come from whole blood, collected in connection with sensitization to the hapten diphenylcyclopropenone (DPC). The receptor comes from a woman between 45 and 65 years old with alopecia areata. Some clones in this sample may be carry-over from other donors' samples. The chain uses TRBV20-1 and TRBJ2-3; 12 nucleotides match TRBD2. The CDR3, as DNA: TGCAGTGCATTACTAGCGGGAGGTTGGGATACGCAGTATTTT. Translation: CSALLAGGWDTQYF.